This T cell receptor (beta chain) appears in the sequencing data of a study of blood T cell repertoires in COVID-19. The overall study: The United States, Italy and Spain provided the acute and convalescent COVID-19 samples.

Trimming removed 4 bases at V and 1 base at J, with 16 bases between. The CDR3 has 16 amino acids. The germline V gene encodes CDR1 SGHDN and CDR2 FVKESK. The method was immunoSEQ multiplex PCR; TCRdb's version includes in-frame clones alone and lacks a portion of them. The sample lists some 220,000 clones, around 81% seen once, with roughly 3% in the top ten. This sequence was found in a woman in her 30s who had recovered from COVID-19. The chain joins TRBV14 to TRBJ1-1; no firm D call. The sequencing input was peripheral blood. CDR3 sequence reads: CASSRWRSTSNTEAFF. Written as DNA, the CDR3 is TGTGCCAGCAGCCGCTGGAGGAGCACTTCGAACACTGAAGCTTTCTTT. Based on the CDR3 plus reference TRBV14 and TRBJ1-1, the full variable domain is EAGVTQFPSHSVIEKGQTVTLRCDPISGHDNLYWYRRVMGKEIKFLLHFVKESKQDESGMPNNRFLAERTGGTYSTLKVQPAELEDSGVYFCASSRWRSTSNTEAFFGQGTRLTVV.